The 13 T cell receptor beta chains given below trace back to one sample, sequenced in a study of radiotherapy plus CTLA-4 blockade in lung cancer. The method was immunoSEQ multiplex PCR; TCRdb's version includes in-frame clones alone and lacks a portion of them. The profile shows 51,000 or so clones, approximately 90% of them singletons. Source: peripheral blood, taken from a patient treated with radiotherapy plus ipilimumab. These receptors all come from a human donor with non-small cell lung cancer whose response to radiotherapy plus ipilimumab could not be evaluated.

The chain uses TRBV11-2 and TRBJ2-5, with D possibly TRBD1 on 6 matching bases. The CDR3 has 15 amino acids. V gave up 5 bases and J gave up 5 bases, with 18 bases separating them. Germline V gene sequence: CDR1 SGHAT, CDR2 FQNNGV. CDR3: CASSALQGTHETQYF. Here the CDR3 DNA reads TGTGCCAGCAGCGCCTTGCAGGGGACCCACGAGACCCAGTACTTC. The full variable domain, in which reference TRBV11-2 and TRBJ2-5 provide the parts outside the CDR3, is EAGVAQSPRYKIIEKRQSVAFWCNPISGHATLYWYQQILGQGPKLLIQFQNNGVVDDSQLPKDRFSAERLKGVDSTLKIQPAKLEDSAVYLCASSALQGTHETQYFGPGTRLLVL.

The chain links TRBV18 to TRBJ2-7; TRBD2 aligns across 12 bases. The length of the CDR3 is 14 residues. Trimming cost V 3 bases and J 4 bases; bases outside gene matches: 1. Germline V gives CDR1 KGHSH, CDR2 LQKENI. CDR3 DNA: TGTGCCAGCTCACCGGGGACTAGCGGGTACGAGCAGTACTTC. The encoded protein is CASSPGTSGYEQYF.

The genes are TRBV4-3 and TRBJ2-3, with 9 bases identical to TRBD2. After removal of 0 bases from V and 0 bases from J, the junction contained 7 bases not matched to a gene. Looked up from germline, CDR1 is LGHNA and CDR2 is YSLEER. The CDR3 spans 18 residues. Here the CDR3 reads CASSQDGLAGTSTDTQYF. CDR3 sequence (DNA): TGCGCCAGCAGCCAAGACGGGCTAGCGGGAACTAGCACAGATACGCAGTATTTT.

The rearrangement joins TRBV28 to TRBJ1-2; D is perhaps TRBD1 (6 bases). Germline V gene data show CDR1 as MDHEN and CDR2 as SYDVKM. V lost 8 bases to trimming and J lost 5 bases, with 18 bases between them. This CDR3 is built from 14 residues. The CDR3 sequence is CASGSRTVPYGYTF. The CDR3 coding sequence is TGTGCCAGCGGTTCGAGGACAGTCCCTTATGGCTACACCTTC.

J is TRBJ2-7 and V is TRBV18; weak D call: TRBD2 (6 bases). The V gene's germline CDR1 is KGHSH and CDR2 LQKENI. The length of the CDR3 is 15 residues. Trimming pared 0 bases from V and 3 bases from J, leaving 12 bases between. The CDR3 bases are TGTGCCAGCTCACCACCGGGAGGCCGAGGCTACGAGCAGTACTTC. Translation: CASSPPGGRGYEQYF.

The chain uses TRBV11-3 and TRBJ2-3, with 9 bases that match TRBD2. The CDR3 spans 19 residues. V was pared by 4 bases and J by 2 bases, with 16 bases of the junction left unmatched. Germline V gene data show CDR1 as SGHNT and CDR2 as YENEEA. The CDR3 loop reads CASSWDRQRGAYTTDTQYF. The CDR3 nucleotides are TGTGCCAGCAGCTGGGACCGGCAGCGGGGGGCCTATACCACAGATACGCAGTATTTT.

The gene calls are TRBV5-1 and TRBJ2-2; the match to TRBD2 covers 7 bases. J was trimmed by 1 base and V by 3 bases; bases with no gene match: 3. From germline, CDR1 is SGHRS and CDR2 YFSETQ. The length of the CDR3 is 15 residues. The CDR3 here is CASSSASGNTGELFF. DNA for the CDR3: TGCGCCAGCAGCTCAGCTAGCGGGAACACCGGGGAGCTGTTTTTT.

The CDR3 spells CASRGTGLVGTGELFF. The CDR3 DNA is TGTGCCAGCAGGGGGACAGGGTTAGTAGGGACCGGGGAGCTGTTTTTT. V usage is TRBV27 and J usage is TRBJ2-2, with 9 bases identical to TRBD1. V dropped 6 bases and J dropped 5; count of bases not matched to a gene: 10. Germline-derived CDR1 and CDR2 are MNHEY and SMNVEV (reference sequence). This CDR3 is 16 amino acids long.

The chain recombines TRBV19 with TRBJ2-2; TRBD2 agrees at 12 bases. V was pared by 2 bases and J by 4 bases, with 8 bases of the junction left unmatched. CDR3 size: 18 residues. Germline CDR1 reads LNHDA; CDR2 reads SQIVND (reference sequence). This CDR3 is CASSISLAGGPSTGELFF. In nucleotides, the CDR3 is TGTGCCAGTAGTATATCCCTAGCGGGAGGGCCGAGCACCGGGGAGCTGTTTTTT.

CDR3 in amino acids: CASSVRVRGISGANVLTF. Written as DNA, the CDR3 is TGTGCCAGCAGTGTGAGGGTCAGGGGAATATCTGGGGCCAACGTCCTGACTTTC. V usage is TRBV6-1 and J usage is TRBJ2-6; tentatively, D is TRBD1 (6 bases). This CDR3 comprises 18 residues. Germline lookup yields CDR1 MNHNS and CDR2 SASEGT. Trimming removed 4 bases from V and 1 base from J, with 17 bases in between.

In its sample, this clone was seen once. The chain couples TRBV27 to TRBJ1-5, with D unresolved. The CDR3 has 13 residues. The germline V gene encodes CDR1 MNHEY and CDR2 SMNVEV (reference sequence). The ends were cut back, 2 bases at V and 4 bases at J, with 6 bases in the middle. CDR3 DNA sequence: TGTGCCAGCAGTTTAAACGGGAATCAGCCCCAGCATTTT. It codes for CASSLNGNQPQHF.

This clone was counted between two and nine times. The V gene is TRBV7-2, the J gene TRBJ2-2; perhaps TRBD1 as D (5 bases). CDR1 and CDR2 (germline): SGHTA, FQGNSA. Between the trimmed V and J ends, which lost 6 bases and 4 bases, there was a span of 12 bases. The CDR3 has 14 residues. In nucleotides, the CDR3 is TGTGCCAGCAGTTTTCAGGGTAGCACCGGGGAGCTGTTTTTT. Protein product: CASSFQGSTGELFF.

The V call is TRBV7-2, the J call TRBJ1-5, with D hard to call. The CDR3 has 14 residues. The germline CDR1 and CDR2 sequences are SGHTA and FQGNSA. Trimming pared 6 bases from V and 2 bases from J, leaving 11 bases between. The CDR3 nucleotides read TGTGCCAGCAGTGACTACGTTGGCAATCAGCCCCAGCATTTT. Encoded protein: CASSDYVGNQPQHF.